These T cell receptor beta chains were read from a single sample in a study of T cells after yellow fever vaccination. A single record per CDR3 protein comes from TCRdb applying MiXCR to the 5' RACE reads. The data contain 25,000 to 30,000 distinct CDR3 sequences, 5% of them singletons. Sequenced here: CD8+ T cells sorted from PBMCs, sampled 10 days after the yellow fever booster vaccination. These TCRs come from a man aged 30 to 39 who received the YFV17D yellow fever vaccine. CDR3s include the opening cysteine and the closing phenylalanine or tryptophan.

V	J	CDR3
TRBV6-1	TRBJ2-7	CASSSIAAVGDEQYF
TRBV19	TRBJ2-5	CASSSRETSGPQETQYF
TRBV18	TRBJ2-7	CASSPLDTHYEQYF
TRBV5-4	TRBJ2-2	CASSQDRGTGELFF
TRBV20-1	TRBJ2-7	CSARDPRNYEQYF
TRBV28	TRBJ2-7	CASRDRGLYEQYF
TRBV5-1	TRBJ2-7	CASSLVAGADGEQYF
TRBV19	TRBJ2-1	CASSIDGGTGWVEQFF
TRBV7-7	TRBJ1-1	CASSSGEGAMAFF
TRBV28	TRBJ2-7	CASSLSSSLYEQYF
TRBV20-1	TRBJ2-1	CSAMELAGGLYNEQFF
TRBV5-6	TRBJ1-2	CASSSDGAYGYTF
TRBV29-1	TRBJ1-2	CSARLGVDYGYTF
TRBV7-9	TRBJ1-2	CASSLVVWGSDGYTF
TRBV7-9	TRBJ1-4	CASSQTGLYEKLFF
TRBV15	TRBJ2-5	CATSTPSRGVTQYF
TRBV7-6	TRBJ2-7	CASSLEIAYEQYF
TRBV9	TRBJ2-3	CASSALGGANTDTQYF
TRBV7-9	TRBJ1-1	CASSLTIEAFF
TRBV5-8	TRBJ2-7	CTSSADDYEQYF
TRBV20-1	TRBJ2-7	CSARDRDFSSYEQYF
TRBV12-3/TRBV12-4	TRBJ2-7	CASSMGFTGEQYF
TRBV4-1	TRBJ2-1	CASSQKMDLAGNEQFF
TRBV9	TRBJ2-7	CASSNDIEGLANEQYF
TRBV7-9	TRBJ2-3	CASSPMGRDGTDTQYF
TRBV24-1	TRBJ2-5	CATSDPGTGMETQYF
TRBV3-1	TRBJ2-7	CASSRGDSSYEQYF
TRBV25-1	TRBJ2-7	CASSRDQSSYEQYF
TRBV27	TRBJ1-5	CASSPSLNQPQHF
TRBV5-4	TRBJ2-7	CASSFGPGQGEQYF
TRBV14	TRBJ2-7	CASSHGGYEQYF
TRBV29-1	TRBJ2-1	CSGQGWKNEQFF
TRBV27	TRBJ2-7	CASSSGQIYEQYF
TRBV6-2/TRBV6-3	TRBJ2-1	CASSYGSAYNEQFF
TRBV12-3/TRBV12-4	TRBJ2-2	CASSPGTHTGELFF
TRBV5-1	TRBJ2-3	CASSLEGGTDTQYF
TRBV13	TRBJ2-1	CASTSGSGYNEQFF
TRBV30	TRBJ2-7	CSAGVSYEQYF
TRBV27	TRBJ2-7	CASSYIGTTYEQYF
TRBV13	TRBJ1-2	CASSLSGVEGYTF
TRBV20-1	TRBJ2-1	CSAGTSGRGNEQFF
TRBV28	TRBJ2-7	CASNTAVLLADSSYEQYF
TRBV12-3/TRBV12-4	TRBJ2-7	CASSLDGASGTYEQYF
TRBV19	TRBJ1-2	CASSFQGGGGGYTF